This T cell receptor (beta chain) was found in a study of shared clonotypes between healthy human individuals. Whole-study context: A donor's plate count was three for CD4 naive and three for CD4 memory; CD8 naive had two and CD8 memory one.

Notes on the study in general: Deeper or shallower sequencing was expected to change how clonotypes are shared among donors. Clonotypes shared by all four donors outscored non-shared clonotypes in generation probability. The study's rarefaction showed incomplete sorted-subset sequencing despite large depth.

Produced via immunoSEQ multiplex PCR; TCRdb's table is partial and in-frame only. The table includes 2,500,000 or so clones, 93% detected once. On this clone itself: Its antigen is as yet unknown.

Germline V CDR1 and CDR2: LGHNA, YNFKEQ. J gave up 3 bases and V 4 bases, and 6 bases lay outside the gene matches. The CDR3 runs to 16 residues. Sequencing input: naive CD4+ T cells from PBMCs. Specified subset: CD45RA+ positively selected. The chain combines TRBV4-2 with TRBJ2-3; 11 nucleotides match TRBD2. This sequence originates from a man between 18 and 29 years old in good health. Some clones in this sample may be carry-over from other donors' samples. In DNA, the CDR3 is TGTGCCAGCAGCCGATCCATAGCGGGAGGGACAGATACGCAGTATTTT. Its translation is CASSRSIAGGTDTQYF.